The 24 T cell receptor beta chains listed next were all sequenced from one sample in a study of blood T cells in healthy people across ages. With a J-beta primer mix and a sample-barcoded 5' primer, a second PCR ran about 7 to 12 cycles. MiXCR, applied by TCRdb to the 5' RACE reads, yields one record per CDR3 protein. The repertoire consists of about 1,500,000 distinct CDR3 sequences, with 42% occurring once and the leading ten covering 7.9%. Sample: blood. Receptors originate from a woman in her late teens or twenties in good health.

The chain joins TRBV3-1 to TRBJ1-3; TRBD1 aligns across 9 bases. The CDR3 length is 19 residues. Germline assignment: CDR1 LGHDT and CDR2 YNNKEL (reference sequence). V trimming: 7 bases; J trimming: 1 base; junction bases outside the gene matches: 17. The CDR3: CASTHTGGKTSGSGNTIYF. The CDR3 bases are TGTGCCAGCACCCATACAGGGGGCAAGACATCAGGGTCTGGAAACACCATATATTTT.

The CDR3 DNA sequence: TGTGCCAGCAGCCCCCTAGCGGTAGTTTCGGATACGCAGTATTTT. Translated, it gives CASSPLAVVSDTQYF. J is TRBJ2-3 and V is TRBV3-1, with 7 positions matching TRBD2. The J segment lost 6 bases and the V segment lost 4 bases, leaving 10 bases of the junction unmatched. CDR3 length: 15 residues. Germline CDR1 LGHDT, CDR2 YNNKEL (reference sequence).

There are many counts of this clonotype. The CDR3 region is CASSPPRGDTEAFF. The CDR3 coding sequence is TGTGCCAGCAGCCCTCCACGGGGGGACACTGAAGCTTTCTTT. The chain employs TRBV7-8 and TRBJ1-1; D is possibly TRBD1 (5 bases). The ends were cut back, 5 bases at V and 3 bases at J, with 13 bases in the middle. The length of the CDR3 is 14 residues. Germline V CDR1 and CDR2: SGHVS, FQNEAQ.

This clonotype was picked up many times. V is TRBV7-4 and J is TRBJ1-2, with unresolved D. V lost 1 base, J lost 4 bases, and 7 bases lay in between. Germline V lookup: CDR1 SGHVT, CDR2 SQSDAQ. This CDR3 has 13 amino acids. The chain's CDR3 is CASSLVGFYGYTF. The CDR3 region has the DNA TGTGCCAGCAGCTTAGTAGGGTTCTATGGCTACACCTTC. Full variable domain (outside the CDR3, taken from reference TRBV7-4 and TRBJ1-2): GAGVSQSPRYKVAKRGRDVALRCDSISGHVTLYWYRQTLGQGSEVLTYSQSDAQRDKSGRPSGRFSAERPERSVSTLKIQRTEQGDSAVYLCASSLVGFYGYTFGSGTRLTVV.

In this sample, this clonotype turned up a few times. The chain couples TRBV20-1 to TRBJ2-5; 8 bases match TRBD1. In germline, CDR1 is DFQATT, CDR2 SNEGSKA (reference sequence). The CDR3 has 13 amino acids. J was trimmed by 6 bases and V by 5 bases; bases with no gene match: 8. CDR3 bases: TGCAGTGCTCCGCAGGGGGCGGCGAAGACCCAGTACTTC. It specifies CSAPQGAAKTQYF.

This clonotype was picked up a small number of times. This CDR3 reads CSARDEDLSYEQYF. The CDR3 DNA is TGCAGTGCTAGAGATGAGGACCTCTCCTACGAGCAGTACTTC. The V call is TRBV20-1, the J call TRBJ2-7; D is unresolved. Germline CDR1 is DFQATT and CDR2 is SNEGSKA (reference sequence). The CDR3 is 14 residues long. V was cut by 0 bases and J by 0 bases, with 9 bases left in between.

Only a few counts were recorded for this clonotype. The chain recombines TRBV5-1 with TRBJ2-1; tentative D call: TRBD2 (5 bases). The CDR3 length is 13 residues. Germline V CDR1 and CDR2: SGHRS, YFSETQ. Trimming pared 5 bases from V and 7 bases from J, leaving 13 bases between. This CDR3 is CASRSAVGNEQFF. CDR3 in DNA: TGCGCCAGCAGGTCAGCGGTTGGGAATGAGCAGTTCTTC.

A few counts support this clonotype. The CDR3, as DNA: TGCAGTGCTACACCCCTGGGGAATCAGCCCCAGCATTTT. It specifies CSATPLGNQPQHF. The rearrangement uses TRBV20-1 and TRBJ1-5; D is undetermined. Trimming took 4 bases from V and 4 from J, leaving 11 bases between them. The CDR3 is made up of 13 amino acids. The germline V gene encodes CDR1 DFQATT and CDR2 SNEGSKA (reference sequence).

This clonotype has a handful of counts. The rearrangement joins TRBV20-1 to TRBJ2-3; TRBD2 matches 8 bases. CDR3 length equals 15 residues. Germline V gene sequence: CDR1 DFQATT, CDR2 SNEGSKA (reference sequence). Trimming took 0 bases from V and 2 from J; bases not matched to a gene: 4. The CDR3 is CSARDGSGITDTQYF. CDR3 in DNA: TGCAGTGCTAGAGATGGTAGCGGGATCACAGATACGCAGTATTTT.

This clonotype was seen a handful of times. V gene TRBV10-3 combines with J gene TRBJ2-5; the D gene is possibly TRBD1 (5 bases). The ends were cut back, 3 bases at V and 1 base at J, with 12 bases in the middle. Germline V CDR1 and CDR2: ENHRY, SYGVKD. The CDR3 is made up of 15 amino acids. CDR3 region: CAISDLGQGQETQYF. CDR3 DNA: TGTGCCATCAGTGATTTGGGGCAGGGCCAAGAGACCCAGTACTTC.

The chain combines TRBV6-1 with TRBJ2-7, with 8 bases lining up with TRBD1. Germline loops: CDR1 MNHNS, CDR2 SASEGT. V lost 3 bases, J lost 2 bases, and 6 bases stayed unmatched. The CDR3 is 15 residues long. As DNA, the CDR3 is TGTGCCAGCAGTGAGAGACAGGGGAGCACCTACGAGCAGTACTTC. Protein product: CASSERQGSTYEQYF.

This chain connects TRBV6-6 to TRBJ2-4; 7 nucleotides match TRBD1. The DNA matches TRBJ2-7 better at its end, which makes the J call doubtful. Looked up from germline, CDR1 is MNHNY and CDR2 is SVGAGI (reference sequence). This CDR3 has 13 amino acids. The chain's CDR3 is CASSDRQGNEQYF. CDR3 DNA sequence: TGTGCCAGCAGTGACCGACAGGGAAACGAGCAGTACTTC.

V and J are TRBV28 and TRBJ2-5; 9 bases map to TRBD2. The germline CDR1 and CDR2 sequences are MDHEN and SYDVKM. The J segment lost 11 bases and the V segment lost 4 bases, leaving 14 bases of the junction unmatched. CDR3 length equals 15 residues. CDR3 sequence (DNA): TGTGCCAGCAGTTCAGGGCCGGGACTAGCATATGAGCAGTACTTC. This codes for CASSSGPGLAYEQYF.

This clonotype has only a few counts. CDR3 DNA sequence: TGCGCCAGCAGCCAAGATTGGGCAAGCAATCAGCCCCAGCATTTT. This gives the protein CASSQDWASNQPQHF. The rearrangement uses TRBV4-1 and TRBJ1-5, with no clear D. The CDR3 runs to 15 residues. The V and J ends lost 0 bases and 1 base respectively, with 7 bases between them. Germline CDR1 reads MGHRA; CDR2 reads YSYEKL.

V is TRBV4-1 and J is TRBJ2-7; D possibly matches TRBD1 or TRBD2 (5 bases each). This CDR3 contains 16 residues. V was cut by 3 bases and J by 2 bases, with 17 bases left in between. CDR1 is MGHRA and CDR2 is YSYEKL in the germline V gene. The CDR3: CASSQAWAGSTYEQYF. In DNA, the CDR3 is TGCGCCAGCAGCCAGGCGTGGGCAGGGAGCACCTACGAGCAGTACTTC.

This clonotype was picked up a small number of times. The rearrangement links TRBV4-2 to TRBJ1-1, with TRBD1 as a possible D gene (5 bases). V was trimmed by 6 bases and J by 1 base, leaving 9 bases between them. Germline-derived CDR1 and CDR2 are LGHNA and YNFKEQ. The CDR3 totals 13 residues. CDR3 residues: CASRPRGNTEAFF. The CDR3 region has the DNA TGTGCCAGCAGACCTAGGGGGAACACTGAAGCTTTCTTT.

The V call is TRBV2, the J call TRBJ2-1; D uncertain. The CDR3 length is 11 residues. From germline, CDR1 is SNHLY and CDR2 FYNNEI. V gave up 8 bases and J gave up 7 bases, with 9 bases separating them. The CDR3 DNA sequence: TGTGCCAGCTGCGGAACTAATGAGCAGTTCTTC. Protein sequence: CASCGTNEQFF.

A few counts support this clonotype. The chain has TRBV4-1 and TRBJ2-1; D may be TRBD1 or TRBD2 (5 bases each). CDR1 and CDR2 from the germline V gene are MGHRA and YSYEKL. V lost 0 bases to trimming and J lost 5 bases, with 11 bases between them. This CDR3 spans 15 amino acids. CDR3 nucleotide sequence: TGCGCCAGCAGCCAAGAAAGCCAGGGAGACAATGAGCAGTTCTTC. Amino acid sequence: CASSQESQGDNEQFF.

The chain couples TRBV5-1 to TRBJ2-7; 8 nucleotides line up with TRBD1. Germline V lookup: CDR1 SGHRS, CDR2 YFSETQ. After removal of 0 bases from V and 3 bases from J, the junction contained 5 bases not matched to a gene. The CDR3 is made up of 15 amino acids. The CDR3 spells CASSLGTGLLYEQYF. As DNA, the CDR3 is TGCGCCAGCAGCTTGGGGACAGGGCTCCTCTACGAGCAGTACTTC. Full variable domain (rest looked up from reference TRBV5-1 and TRBJ2-7): KAGVTQTPRYLIKTRGQQVTLSCSPISGHRSVSWYQQTPGQGLQFLFEYFSETQRNKGNFPGRFSGRQFSNSRSEMNVSTLELGDSALYLCASSLGTGLLYEQYFGPGTRLTVT.

This clonotype was detected only a few times. The V call is TRBV24-1, the J call TRBJ2-3, with 7 bases aligning to TRBD1. CDR3 size: 13 residues. The V gene end was trimmed by 8 bases and the J gene end by 1 base; junction bases not matched to a gene: 2. Germline assignment: CDR1 KGHDR and CDR2 SFDVKD. The CDR3 sequence is CATKGQGTDTQYF. CDR3 DNA sequence: TGTGCCACCAAAGGACAGGGCACAGATACGCAGTATTTT.

This clonotype was counted at least ten times. The chain uses TRBV28 and TRBJ2-7, with TRBD2 as a possible D gene (5 bases). The V end lost 5 bases, the J end lost 4 bases, and 18 bases lay between the germline ends. This CDR3 has 15 residues. Germline values: CDR1 MDHEN, CDR2 SYDVKM. CDR3 protein: CASSQGLRRSYEQYF. The CDR3, as DNA: TGTGCCAGCAGTCAAGGACTCCGCAGGTCTTACGAGCAGTACTTC.

This clonotype was seen only a few times. This rearrangement joins TRBV7-2 to TRBJ2-1; maybe TRBD1 (6 bases). Germline V gives CDR1 SGHTA, CDR2 FQGNSA. The CDR3 length is 12 residues. V was trimmed by 6 bases and J by 10 bases, leaving 13 bases between them. The CDR3 nucleotides read TGTGCCAGCAGAGGGGGTAGGGAGGAGCAGTTCTTC. Its translation is CASRGGREEQFF. Drawing the rest from reference TRBV7-2 and TRBJ2-1, the complete variable domain is GAGVSQSPSNKVTEKGKDVELRCDPISGHTALYWYRQSLGQGLEFLIYFQGNSAPDKSGLPSDRFSAERTGGSVSTLTIQRTQQEDSAVYLCASRGGREEQFFGPGTRLTVL.

This clonotype was seen only a few times. The V gene is TRBV20-1, the J gene TRBJ2-3; D is perhaps TRBD1 or TRBD2 (5 bases each). V lost 6 bases to trimming and J lost 4 bases, with 23 bases between them. This CDR3 has 16 residues. CDR1 is DFQATT and CDR2 is SNEGSKA in the germline V gene (reference sequence). CDR3 bases: TGCAGTGCCAGAAAAAGGGACGGAACCGTCCCAGATACGCAGTATTTT. The encoded protein is CSARKRDGTVPDTQYF.

The V gene is TRBV29-1, the J gene TRBJ2-7; 10 bases align to TRBD2. The CDR3 extends over 13 amino acids. Germline V gene sequence: CDR1 SQVTM, CDR2 ANQGSEA. J was trimmed by 0 bases and V by 7 bases; bases with no gene match: 3. The CDR3 DNA reads TGCAGCGGTCTAGCGGGGGACTCCTACGAGCAGTACTTC. Translation: CSGLAGDSYEQYF.